The present entry profiles one T cell receptor beta chain with its context. This record belongs to a study of OX40 agonist ivuxolimab in advanced cancers. TCRdb's copy holds only in-frame clones and misses some; the assay was immunoSEQ multiplex PCR. The sample carries tens of thousands of clones, more than 80% recorded once. V lost 5 bases and J lost 4, with 14 bases in between. Germline V lookup: CDR1 MDHEN, CDR2 SYDVKM. The length of the CDR3 is 14 residues. The J gene is TRBJ1-2, the V gene TRBV28, with a possible D match to TRBD1 (5 bases). The source of this sequence is an adult with an advanced solid tumor such as melanoma, head and neck, liver or kidney cancer. Specimen: CD4+ or CD8+ T cells sorted from blood, collected in a trial of the OX40 agonist ivuxolimab. CDR3 region: CASSPPDMVYGYTF. In DNA form, the CDR3 reads TGTGCCAGCAGTCCGCCGGACATGGTCTATGGCTACACCTTC.